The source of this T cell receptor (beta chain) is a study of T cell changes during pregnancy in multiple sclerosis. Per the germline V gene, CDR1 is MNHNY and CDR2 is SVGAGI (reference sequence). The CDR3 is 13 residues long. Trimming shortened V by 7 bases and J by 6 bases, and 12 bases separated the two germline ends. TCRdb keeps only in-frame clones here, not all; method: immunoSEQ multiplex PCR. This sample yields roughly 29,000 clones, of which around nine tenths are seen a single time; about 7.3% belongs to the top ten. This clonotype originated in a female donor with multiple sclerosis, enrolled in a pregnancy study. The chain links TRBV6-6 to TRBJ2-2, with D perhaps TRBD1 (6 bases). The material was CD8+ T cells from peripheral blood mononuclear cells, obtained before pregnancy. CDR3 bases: TGTGCCAGCACCCCAGGGGACGCCGGGGAGCTGTTTTTT. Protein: CASTPGDAGELFF.